This TCR beta chain was captured in a study of blood T cell repertoires in COVID-19. Assay used: immunoSEQ multiplex PCR; TCRdb lists only in-frame clones, some missing. The repertoire holds approximately 300,000 clones, with about 89% as singletons. Sequences were obtained from peripheral blood. The sequence came from a young man who had recovered from COVID-19.

The CDR3 loop is CAWSVQGSQPQHF. DNA for the CDR3: TGTGCCTGGAGTGTACAGGGTTCTCAGCCCCAGCATTTT. This sequence joins TRBV30 and TRBJ1-5, with D tentatively TRBD1 (6 bases). The CDR3 loop spans 13 amino acids. Trimming shortened V by 0 bases and J by 6 bases, and 9 bases separated the two germline ends. Germline CDR1 GTSNPN, CDR2 SVGIG (reference sequence).